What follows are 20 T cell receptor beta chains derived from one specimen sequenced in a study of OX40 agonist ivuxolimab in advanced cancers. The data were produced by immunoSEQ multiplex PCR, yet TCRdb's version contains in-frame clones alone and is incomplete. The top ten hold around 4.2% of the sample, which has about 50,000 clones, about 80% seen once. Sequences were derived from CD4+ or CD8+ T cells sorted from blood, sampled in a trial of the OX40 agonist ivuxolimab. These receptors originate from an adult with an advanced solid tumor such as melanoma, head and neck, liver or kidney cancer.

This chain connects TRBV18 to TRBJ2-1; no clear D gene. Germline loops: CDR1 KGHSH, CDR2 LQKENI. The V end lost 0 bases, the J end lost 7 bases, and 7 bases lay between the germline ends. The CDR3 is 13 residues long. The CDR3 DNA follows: TGTGCCAGCTCACCACCGAGCATAAATGAGCAGTTCTTC. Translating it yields CASSPPSINEQFF. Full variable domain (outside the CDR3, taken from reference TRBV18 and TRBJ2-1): NAGVMQNPRHLVRRRGQEARLRCSPMKGHSHVYWYRQLPEEGLKFMVYLQKENIIDESGMPKERFSAEFPKEGPSILRIQQVVRGDSAAYFCASSPPSINEQFFGPGTRLTVL.

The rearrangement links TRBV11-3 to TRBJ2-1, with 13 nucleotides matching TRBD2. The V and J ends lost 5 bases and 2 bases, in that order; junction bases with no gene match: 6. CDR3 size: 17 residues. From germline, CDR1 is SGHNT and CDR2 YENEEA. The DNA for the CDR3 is TGTGCCAGCAGCCCCGGACTAGCGGGAGTCCCCTACAATGAGCAGTTCTTC. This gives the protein CASSPGLAGVPYNEQFF.

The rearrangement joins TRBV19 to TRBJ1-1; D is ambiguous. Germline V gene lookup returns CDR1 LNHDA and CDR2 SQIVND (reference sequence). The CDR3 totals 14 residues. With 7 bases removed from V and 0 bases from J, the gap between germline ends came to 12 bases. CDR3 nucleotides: TGTGCCAGTAAAGACTGGTTCATGAACACTGAAGCTTTCTTT. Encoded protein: CASKDWFMNTEAFF.

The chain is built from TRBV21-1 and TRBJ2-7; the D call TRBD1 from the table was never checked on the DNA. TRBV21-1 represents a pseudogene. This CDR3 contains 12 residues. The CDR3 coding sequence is TGTGCCAGCACCGACAGGTCCTACGAGCAGTACTTC. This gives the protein CASTDRSYEQYF.

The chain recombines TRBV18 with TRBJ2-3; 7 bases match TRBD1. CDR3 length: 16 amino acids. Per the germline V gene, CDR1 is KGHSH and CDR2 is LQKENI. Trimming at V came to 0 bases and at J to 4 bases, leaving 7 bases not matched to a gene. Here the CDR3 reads CASSPPDRVGADTQYF. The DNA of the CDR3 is TGTGCCAGCTCACCACCCGACAGGGTTGGGGCAGATACGCAGTATTTT.

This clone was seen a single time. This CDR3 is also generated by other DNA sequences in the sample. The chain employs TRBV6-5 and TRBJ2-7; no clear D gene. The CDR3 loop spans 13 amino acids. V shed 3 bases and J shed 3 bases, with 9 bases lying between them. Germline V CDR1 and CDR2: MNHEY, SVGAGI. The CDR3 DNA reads TGTGCCAGCAGTTATTCCGGAAACTACGAGCAGTACTTC. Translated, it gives CASSYSGNYEQYF.

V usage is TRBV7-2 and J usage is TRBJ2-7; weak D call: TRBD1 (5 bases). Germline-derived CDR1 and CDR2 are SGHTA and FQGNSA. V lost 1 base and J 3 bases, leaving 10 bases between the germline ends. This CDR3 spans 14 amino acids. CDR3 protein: CASSLGQPHYEQYF. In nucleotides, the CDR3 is TGTGCCAGCAGCTTAGGACAGCCTCACTACGAGCAGTACTTC.

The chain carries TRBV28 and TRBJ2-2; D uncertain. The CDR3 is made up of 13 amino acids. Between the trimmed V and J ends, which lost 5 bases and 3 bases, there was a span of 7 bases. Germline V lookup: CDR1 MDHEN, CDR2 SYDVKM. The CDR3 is CASSPQHTGELFF. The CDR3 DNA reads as TGTGCCAGCAGTCCCCAGCACACCGGGGAGCTGTTTTTT. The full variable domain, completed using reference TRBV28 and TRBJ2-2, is DVKVTQSSRYLVKRTGEKVFLECVQDMDHENMFWYRQDPGLGLRLIYFSYDVKMKEKGDIPEGYSVSREKKERFSLILESASTNQTSMYLCASSPQHTGELFFGEGSRLTVL.

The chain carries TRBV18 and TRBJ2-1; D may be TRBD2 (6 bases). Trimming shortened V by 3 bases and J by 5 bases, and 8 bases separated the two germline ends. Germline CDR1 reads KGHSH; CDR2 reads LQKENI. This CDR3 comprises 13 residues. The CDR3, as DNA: TGTGCCAGCTCACCCGGACTAAACAATGAGCAGTTCTTC. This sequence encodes CASSPGLNNEQFF.

CDR3 sequence (DNA): TGTGCCAGCAGCGTACACCCAGGGGAGCCCCAGCATTTT. Its protein is CASSVHPGEPQHF. The chain links TRBV9 to TRBJ1-5; D is possibly TRBD1 (6 bases). The CDR3 loop spans 13 amino acids. V was cut by 1 base and J by 8 bases, with 10 bases left in between. The V gene's germline CDR1 is SGDLS and CDR2 YYNGEE.

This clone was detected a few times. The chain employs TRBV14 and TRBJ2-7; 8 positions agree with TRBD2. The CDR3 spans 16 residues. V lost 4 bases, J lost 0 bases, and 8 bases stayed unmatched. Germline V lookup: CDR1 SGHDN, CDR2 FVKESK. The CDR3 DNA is TGTGCCAGCAGCCCCATGAGGCTAGCGGGCTCCTACGAGCAGTACTTC. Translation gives CASSPMRLAGSYEQYF. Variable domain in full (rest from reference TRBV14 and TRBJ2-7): EAGVTQFPSHSVIEKGQTVTLRCDPISGHDNLYWYRRVMGKEIKFLLHFVKESKQDESGMPNNRFLAERTGGTYSTLKVQPAELEDSGVYFCASSPMRLAGSYEQYFGPGTRLTVT.

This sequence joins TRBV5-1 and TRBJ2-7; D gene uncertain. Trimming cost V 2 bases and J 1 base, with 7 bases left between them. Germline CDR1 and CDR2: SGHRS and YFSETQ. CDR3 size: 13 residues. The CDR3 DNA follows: TGCGCCAGCAGCTTTCGTGTATCCTACGAGCAGTACTTC. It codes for CASSFRVSYEQYF.

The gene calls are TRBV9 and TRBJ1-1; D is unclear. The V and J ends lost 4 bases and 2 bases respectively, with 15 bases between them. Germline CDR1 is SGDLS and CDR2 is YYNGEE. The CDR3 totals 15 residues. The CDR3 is CASSPRSGTNTEAFF. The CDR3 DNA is TGTGCCAGCAGCCCCCGCAGTGGAACAAACACTGAAGCTTTCTTT. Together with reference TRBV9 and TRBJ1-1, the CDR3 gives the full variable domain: DSGVTQTPKHLITATGQRVTLRCSPRSGDLSVYWYQQSLDQGLQFLIQYYNGEERAKGNILERFSAQQFPDLHSELNLSSLELGDSALYFCASSPRSGTNTEAFFGQGTRLTVV.

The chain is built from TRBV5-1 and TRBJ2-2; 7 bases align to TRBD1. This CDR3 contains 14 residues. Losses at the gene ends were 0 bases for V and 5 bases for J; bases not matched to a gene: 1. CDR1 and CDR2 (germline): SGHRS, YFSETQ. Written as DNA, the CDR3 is TGCGCCAGCAGCTTGGAGACAGGGACCGGGGAGCTGTTTTTT. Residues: CASSLETGTGELFF. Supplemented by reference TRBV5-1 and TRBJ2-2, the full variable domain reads KAGVTQTPRYLIKTRGQQVTLSCSPISGHRSVSWYQQTPGQGLQFLFEYFSETQRNKGNFPGRFSGRQFSNSRSEMNVSTLELGDSALYLCASSLETGTGELFFGEGSRLTVL.

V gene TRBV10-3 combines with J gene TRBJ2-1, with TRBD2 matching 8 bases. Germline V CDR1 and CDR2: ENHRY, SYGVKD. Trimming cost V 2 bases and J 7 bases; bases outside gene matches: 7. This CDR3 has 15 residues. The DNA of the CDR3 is TGTGCCATCAGTGAGGGGCGGGAGGTAGGAAATGAGCAGTTCTTC. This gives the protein CAISEGREVGNEQFF.

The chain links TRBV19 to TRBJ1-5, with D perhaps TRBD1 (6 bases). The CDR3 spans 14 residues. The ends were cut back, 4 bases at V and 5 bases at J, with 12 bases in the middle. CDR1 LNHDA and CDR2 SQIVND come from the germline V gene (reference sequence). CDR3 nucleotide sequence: TGTGCCAGTAGTAGAGAGACAGGCTATCAGCCCCAGCATTTT. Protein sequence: CASSRETGYQPQHF.

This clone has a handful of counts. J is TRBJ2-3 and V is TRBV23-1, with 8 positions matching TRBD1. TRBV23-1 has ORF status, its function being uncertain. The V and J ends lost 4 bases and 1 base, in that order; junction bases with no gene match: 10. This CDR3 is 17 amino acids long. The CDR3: CASSPPEDRDGTDTQYF. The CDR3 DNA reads TGCGCCAGCAGTCCCCCCGAGGACAGGGATGGCACAGATACGCAGTATTTT.

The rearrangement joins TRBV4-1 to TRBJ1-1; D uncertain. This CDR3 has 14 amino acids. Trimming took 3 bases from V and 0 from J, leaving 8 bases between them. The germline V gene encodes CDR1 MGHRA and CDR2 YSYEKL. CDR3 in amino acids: CASSHLLLNTEAFF. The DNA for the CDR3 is TGCGCCAGCAGCCACTTGTTATTGAACACTGAAGCTTTCTTT.

The CDR3 is CAWSVGGLAGSNNEQFF. The CDR3, as DNA: TGTGCCTGGAGTGTGGGGGGACTAGCGGGATCTAACAATGAGCAGTTCTTC. The gene calls are TRBV30 and TRBJ2-1; 13 positions agree with TRBD2. V gave up 0 bases and J gave up 5 bases; unmatched junction bases: 7. The germline V gene encodes CDR1 GTSNPN and CDR2 SVGIG (reference sequence). The CDR3 is made up of 17 amino acids.

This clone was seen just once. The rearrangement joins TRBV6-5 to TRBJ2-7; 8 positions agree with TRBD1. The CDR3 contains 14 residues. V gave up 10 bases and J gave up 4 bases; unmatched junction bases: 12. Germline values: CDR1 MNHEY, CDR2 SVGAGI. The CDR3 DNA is TGTGCCATCAGAAAAGACAGGGGTAGATACGAGCAGTACTTC. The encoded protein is CAIRKDRGRYEQYF.